This T cell receptor beta chain was recorded in a study of cytomegalovirus exposure and HLA in healthy donors (dated by TCRdb to between 2016 and 2019). For the study in its entirety: An earlier analysis of some 550 of the donors reported more than 250 Gb of sequence data and more than 90 million unique TCR beta sequences from 150 million to 200 million T cells. Donor age, sex, ethnicity and CMV serostatus were compiled together with the repertoire data. The later analysis used no new phenotypic data to find candidate immune exposures, relying instead on TCR beta sequences and their occurrence across donors. Roughly five DR-DQ haplotypes were treated as single units for association and clustering because of strong linkage in the cohort. HLA typing covered class I and class II loci at four-digit resolution. Among 300 to 500 genotyped donors of the cohort, an average of roughly 230,000 unique TCR beta nucleotide sequences was sequenced per donor, of which about 19% were non-productive. About 330 gigabases of sequencing data and around 80 million unique TCR sequences made up an early release that covered around 640 HLA-typed donors. Of the roughly 400 genotyped donors, around 81% fell in the genetic ancestry cluster associated with self-reported Caucasian donors. Along with the approximately 700-subject first cohort, a separate validation cohort of 120 different subjects was used. The study profiled the T cell repertoires of 500 to 800 subjects by immunosequencing and related them to cytomegalovirus serostatus. A later genetic analysis used genome-wide SNP genotypes for 398 of the 666 donors, treating that subset as a discovery cohort. To decide whether each TCR beta V gene segment behaved as functional or pseudogenic, an earlier analysis of 587 of the donors relied on high-throughput TCR beta sequencing. High-throughput TCR immunosequencing, statistical association of individual TCRs with disease status, and machine learning were combined to predict cytomegalovirus infection status. The aim of the study was to test whether cataloging public T cell receptors could identify signatures of past pathogen exposure. Every discovery cohort repertoire had been produced on one sequencing platform. Typing coverage differed by locus: A, B, C, DRB1 and DQB1 were typed in roughly 620-630 donors, DQA1 in roughly 510, DPA1 in around 580, and DPB1 in roughly 470. A later analysis re-analyzed previously published TCR beta repertoires from hundreds of donors and added high-resolution HLA genotyping to study TCR occurrence patterns.

Broad study findings and their caveats: In a later analysis, several top co-occurrence clusters were reported to appear linked to parvovirus B19, influenza, CMV and Epstein-Barr virus. The classifier was reported to diagnose cytomegalovirus status with high specificity and sensitivity in both the original cohort and the validation cohort. Some IMGT-functional V segments, including TRBV6-2 and TRBV6-3, could not be distinguished by the 87-base-pair reads and were therefore excluded. A further reported finding was that TCR beta sequences accurately predicted the HLA-A and HLA-B alleles for most subjects in the first cohort. In vitro tests confirmed that three of the cytomegalovirus-associated TCR beta chains recognize cytomegalovirus antigens. A group of highly shared sequence variants was considered likely to be a technical artifact of the sequencing pipeline. While some public TCRs were present in many individuals, most TCR sequences turned up only very rarely across donors. A later genetic analysis associated a missense DCLRE1C variant with V-gene and J-gene trimming of TCR beta chains, and an independent cohort replicated the association. In a later analysis, HLA-associated TCR beta chains showed more clonal expansion and lower generation probabilities than non-associated chains that were equally common. Specific HLA alleles were associated with 18,000 or so TCR beta sequences at a false discovery rate of 0.05 in a later analysis. In an earlier analysis of 500 to 650 of the donors, most TCR beta V segments appeared in productive rearrangements about 90% or about 30% of the time, broadly matching IMGT annotations. According to a later genetic analysis, donors in an Asian-associated ancestry cluster had fewer N-insertions in productive TCRs than the roughly 660-donor mean. Roughly uniform sequencing depth across donors was assumed in presence/absence analyses, although this assumption may not hold. HLA typing was unavailable for some donors at each locus, so association tests used only the typed subset. According to a later analysis, most CMV-associated TCR beta chains appeared to be HLA-restricted, and the HLA associations seemed to be driven largely by CMV exposure. According to the authors, the approach could potentially be generalized to other disease states and immunological phenotypes. Because counts were too low, more than 15 rarely observed V segments, including chromosome 9 orphons, were excluded from the earlier analysis of roughly 580 of the donors. Immune exposure information for the cohort was limited to CMV serostatus. In the study, around 160 TCR beta chains were listed as associated with cytomegalovirus. In a later analysis, the rate of TCR association differed among HLA loci, with DRB1 alleles having the most associated TCRs and HLA-C alleles having the fewest. When HLA alleles, especially DR and DQ, strongly co-occurred, TCR associations were difficult to assign to individual alleles. Linkage disequilibrium might explain the correlated functional status among segregating V segments, but an unknown experimental factor could not be ruled out. Only TCR beta chains were sequenced in this cohort, and the absence of alpha or paired-chain data limited detectable features.

In total, roughly 710 healthy bone marrow donors made up the cohort. All cohort members were sampled while nominally healthy, although unrecorded immune exposures were likely present. The donor tested CMV seronegative and was one of the 352 seronegative cohort members. Every donor gave a peripheral blood sample, and the peripheral blood mononuclear cells from that sample were used for TCR beta sequencing. The Qiagen DNeasy Blood Extraction Kit was used to extract genomic DNA from the blood cell samples. In the germline V gene, CDR1 corresponds to MDHEN and CDR2 to SYDVKM. Including cysteine and phenylalanine, the CDR3 has 18 amino acids. Just CDR3 DNA is preserved here, 54 bases in frame from base 1. At the junction V is shortened by 7 bases and J by 7 bases; bases outside the gene matches: 20. Libraries were constructed by the immunoSEQ multiplex PCR assay. The multiplex PCR relied on a mix of 60 forward primers for TCR Vbeta segments and 13 reverse primers for TCR Jbeta segments. The CDR3 region of rearranged TCR beta genes was amplified from genomic DNA with a multiplex PCR assay. The Illumina HiSeq System was used to sequence the amplified TCR beta libraries as 87-base-pair reads. Regarding the original processing steps: In a later analysis, tens of millions of unique TCR beta chains were counted across the roughly 670 repertoires, and roughly 11 million of these chains were shared by at least two donors. A nearest-neighbor algorithm error-corrected the raw reads and collapsed the reads into unique sequences, merging closely related sequences to remove PCR and sequencing errors. To assign V, D and J gene segments, CDR3 sequences were aligned to IMGT reference sequences. For a sequence to be retained, at least a six-nucleotide match to both a V gene segment and a J gene segment was required. A rearrangement counted as productive if the CDR3 had no stop codons and remained in frame with V and J, and every other rearrangement counted as non-productive. CDR3 was defined by IMGT convention, running from the second conserved V-encoded cysteine to the conserved J-encoded phenylalanine. The earlier analysis of a few hundred of the donors excluded sequences that lacked an unambiguous match to a single V gene segment. An earlier analysis of under 750 of the donors called V segments functional above 56.7% productive rearrangements and segregating when the between-donor standard deviation exceeded 5%. A statistical classification framework was built to diagnose cytomegalovirus status from the catalog of TCR beta chain sequences. V and J gene assignment, in a later analysis, came from comparing TCR nucleotide sequences with IMGT/GENE-DB human TR gene sequences. Using the TCRdist pipeline, a later analysis assigned CDR3 sequences along with most-parsimonious VDJ recombination scenarios. A later analysis defined each TCR beta chain by its CDR3 amino acid sequence plus V-gene family, and excluded reads lacking a unique V-gene family. In a later analysis, approximately 590 highly shared, low-generation-probability nucleotide sequences were removed to address suspected cross-contamination and a sequencing artifact. In a later analysis, a clonal expansion index was calculated for each public chain from normalized within-repertoire ranks of inferred template counts. A later analysis computed generation probabilities with a VDJ recombination model fitted to out-of-frame rearrangements, and checked the results against IGoR. In a later analysis, TCR-TCR, TCR-HLA and TCR-CMV co-occurrence was scored with hypergeometric tests, and a repertoire-size bias correction was applied to TCR pairs. To estimate false discovery rates, a later analysis permuted the HLA or CMV assignments 20 times. A later analysis grouped co-occurring TCRs with DBSCAN, adding TCRdist sequence similarity when clustering within HLA-allele-positive subsets. For co-occurrence clustering, repertoires with fewer than 30,000 or more than 120,000 public chains were excluded, along with a handful of repertoires with anomalous nucleotide sharing. Here the immuneACCESS table is served through TCRdb, limited to in-frame sequences with V and J called. Missing clones are a known gap in these copies; in checked studies unresolved V genes cover under half, and the rest lacks a known reason. V and J calls plus clone size are reproduced from that table; the DNA served to infer D and trimming. This sample has about 110,000 clones in its table, and about 78% of those were observed once. The leading ten clones occupy 1% to 1.5% of the sample.

Note on this clone: Its antigen is still unknown. One base away there is no much larger clone; base qualities are not given.

The TCR comes from a man aged 25-45 years in good health and CMV-seronegative. Sequenced input: PBMCs. The chain was built from TRBV28 and TRBJ2-4; 9 central nucleotides agree with TRBD1. The bases are TGTGCCAGCACCTTAGGCTCTCGCCTCCGGGACAGGGCGAACATTCAGTACTTC. Its product reads: CASTLGSRLRDRANIQYF.